The 16 T cell receptor beta chains in this list originate from one sample, sequenced in a study of shared clonotypes between healthy human individuals. Generated by immunoSEQ multiplex PCR, the TCRdb table keeps only in-frame clones and is missing some. The sample carries hundreds of thousands of clones, about 95% recorded once. Naive CD8 cells lacked CD45RO and underwent positive selection for CCR7, leaving out terminally differentiated effector memory CD45RA+ cells. Material: naive CD8+ T cells sorted from blood. These receptors were collected from a woman aged 25 to 39 in good health.

V and J are TRBV28 and TRBJ2-1, with 11 bases aligning to TRBD2. The CDR3 runs to 15 residues. The germline V gene has CDR1 MDHEN and CDR2 SYDVKM. J gave up 5 bases and V 3 bases, and 3 bases lay outside the gene matches. CDR3 nucleotide sequence: TGTGCCAGCAGTTTTCGACTAGCGGGGCACAATGAGCAGTTCTTC. Translated: CASSFRLAGHNEQFF.

The chain uses TRBV7-6 and TRBJ2-3; D gene ambiguous. CDR1 and CDR2 (germline): SGHVS, FNYEAQ. This CDR3 region has 14 residues. Trimming removed 5 bases at V and 0 bases at J, with 9 bases between. The DNA of the CDR3 is TGTGCCAGCAGCGGGATCTTTAGCACAGATACGCAGTATTTT. It yields the protein CASSGIFSTDTQYF.

The genes are TRBV10-1 and TRBJ2-1, with 10 bases matching TRBD2. Germline assignment: CDR1 WNHNN and CDR2 SYGVQD (reference sequence). V lost 8 bases to trimming and J lost 7 bases; unmatched junction nucleotides: 11. This CDR3 is built from 15 residues. CDR3 sequence reads: CASLGPSGSRNEQFF. The CDR3 DNA follows: TGCGCCAGCCTCGGCCCTAGCGGGAGTCGGAATGAGCAGTTCTTC.

As to this clone: Given the absence of the conserved phenylalanine or tryptophan at the CDR3 end, a read error is likely. The DNA is left out, because the CDR3 cannot be placed on it with certainty; the CDR3 is given as TCRdb lists it. This chain links TRBV6-5 with TRBJ1-2. Looked up from germline, CDR1 is MNHEY and CDR2 is SVGAGI. The CDR3 totals 8 residues, both ends included. The CDR3 reads CASSERVI.

This clone was counted once. The gene calls are TRBV28 and TRBJ2-5, with D maybe TRBD2 (5 bases). The J call is uncertain, as TRBJ2-7 better fits the DNA end. The CDR3 covers 16 residues. Germline V lookup: CDR1 MDHEN, CDR2 SYDVKM. The CDR3 DNA follows: TGTGCCAGCAGTTTAGTAGAGCGAGTCGAGGGCTACGAGCAGTACTTC. Amino acids: CASSLVERVEGYEQYF.

This chain joins TRBV28 and TRBJ1-4; D is unresolved. This CDR3 has 13 amino acids. The V and J ends lost 3 bases and 5 bases respectively, with 7 bases between them. Germline V gene sequence: CDR1 MDHEN, CDR2 SYDVKM. DNA of the CDR3: TGTGCCAGCAGTTTTTCAGAAAATGAAAAACTGTTTTTT. Its protein product is CASSFSENEKLFF.

This chain connects TRBV6-5 to TRBJ1-5, with D possibly matching TRBD1 (6 bases). The CDR3 loop spans 14 amino acids. Trimming stripped 0 bases from V and 7 bases from J, with 10 bases between. Germline V CDR1 and CDR2: MNHEY, SVGAGI. This CDR3 reads CASSYSEGVQPQHF. Written as DNA, the CDR3 is TGTGCCAGCAGTTACTCGGAGGGGGTCCAGCCCCAGCATTTT.

J is TRBJ2-7 and V is TRBV27; 11 bases map to TRBD1. The CDR3 is 13 amino acids. The trim removed 8 bases at V and 8 bases at J, leaving 8 bases unmatched. The V gene's germline CDR1 is MNHEY and CDR2 SMNVEV (reference sequence). As DNA, the CDR3 is TGTGCCAGCCTCCCCGGGACAGGGGGTAAGCAGTACTTC. The encoded protein is CASLPGTGGKQYF.

This chain joins TRBV4-2 and TRBJ1-6; the match to TRBD1 covers 7 bases. Germline loops: CDR1 LGHNA, CDR2 YNFKEQ. The V segment lost 4 bases and the J segment 7 bases; nucleotides outside the gene matches: 7. The CDR3 extends over 15 amino acids. The CDR3 region is CASSPPDRVNSPLHF. Here the CDR3 DNA reads TGTGCCAGCAGCCCGCCAGACAGGGTCAATTCACCCCTCCACTTT.

The chain is built from TRBV7-9 and TRBJ1-1; maybe TRBD1 (5 bases). There are 13 residues in the CDR3. V lost 7 bases and J lost 11, with 20 bases in between. Germline V CDR1 and CDR2: SEHNR, FQNEAQ (reference sequence). CDR3 sequence: CASIGGTERGAFF. Written as DNA, the CDR3 is TGTGCCAGCATCGGGGGTACGGAGCGTGGGGCTTTCTTT.

The chain uses TRBV5-5 and TRBJ1-2; weak D call: TRBD1 (5 bases). V lost 4 bases and J 2 bases, leaving 15 bases between the germline ends. The CDR3 covers 15 residues. Germline CDR1 is SGHKS and CDR2 is YYEKEE (reference sequence). CDR3 in DNA: TGTGCCAGCAGCGCCGACGGGACGGGGAACTATGGCTACACCTTC. Amino acids: CASSADGTGNYGYTF.

The J gene is TRBJ1-2, the V gene TRBV29-1, with 9 bases matching TRBD1. Germline CDR1 SQVTM, CDR2 ANQGSEA. Trimming at V came to 6 bases and at J to 4 bases, leaving 6 bases not matched to a gene. This CDR3 contains 13 residues. In DNA, the CDR3 is TGCAGCGTACAAATACAGGGGGCCTATGGCTACACCTTC. Its translation: CSVQIQGAYGYTF. The full variable domain, rest sourced from reference TRBV29-1 and TRBJ1-2, is SAVISQKPSRDICQRGTSLTIQCQVDSQVTMMFWYRQQPGQSLTLIATANQGSEATYESGFVIDKFPISRPNLTFSTLTVSNMSPEDSSIYLCSVQIQGAYGYTFGSGTRLTVV.

The chain employs TRBV13 and TRBJ1-1, with 9 bases matching TRBD1. Germline V gene lookup returns CDR1 PRHDT and CDR2 FYEKMQ (reference sequence). The CDR3 sequence is 15 residues long. After removal of 4 bases from V and 3 bases from J, the junction contained 6 bases not matched to a gene. CDR3 amino acids: CASSSGTGSYTEAFF. Written as DNA, the CDR3 is TGTGCCAGCAGCTCCGGGACAGGGTCCTACACTGAAGCTTTCTTT.

V and J are TRBV29-1 and TRBJ2-2; D remains ambiguous. CDR1 is SQVTM and CDR2 is ANQGSEA in the germline V gene. The V and J ends lost 0 bases and 8 bases respectively, with 4 bases between them. The CDR3 length is 11 residues. The CDR3 DNA reads TGCAGCGTTGAAGATGTAGGGGAGCTGTTTTTT. This gives the protein CSVEDVGELFF.

The V gene is TRBV2, the J gene TRBJ1-4, with 10 bases identical to TRBD1. The V segment lost 5 bases and the J segment 0 bases; nucleotides outside the gene matches: 6. The germline CDR1 and CDR2 sequences are SNHLY and FYNNEI. CDR3 length equals 17 residues. The chain's CDR3 is CASSRQGAHATNEKLFF. CDR3 DNA sequence: TGTGCCAGCAGTAGACAGGGGGCCCACGCAACTAATGAAAAACTGTTTTTT.

This clone showed up just once. The chain combines TRBV7-8 with TRBJ1-4, with unresolved D. Trimming took off 0 bases at V and 5 bases at J, with 13 bases between the two ends. Germline CDR1 and CDR2: SGHVS and FQNEAQ. This CDR3 comprises 16 residues. CDR3 sequence: CASSLAWREVNEKLFF. The CDR3 DNA reads TGTGCCAGCAGCTTAGCATGGAGAGAGGTCAATGAAAAACTGTTTTTT. Variable domain in full (rest from reference TRBV7-8 and TRBJ1-4): GAGVSQSPRYKVAKRGQDVALRCDPISGHVSLFWYQQALGQGPEFLTYFQNEAQLDKSGLPSDRFFAERPEGSVSTLKIQRTQQEDSAVYLCASSLAWREVNEKLFFGSGTQLSVL.